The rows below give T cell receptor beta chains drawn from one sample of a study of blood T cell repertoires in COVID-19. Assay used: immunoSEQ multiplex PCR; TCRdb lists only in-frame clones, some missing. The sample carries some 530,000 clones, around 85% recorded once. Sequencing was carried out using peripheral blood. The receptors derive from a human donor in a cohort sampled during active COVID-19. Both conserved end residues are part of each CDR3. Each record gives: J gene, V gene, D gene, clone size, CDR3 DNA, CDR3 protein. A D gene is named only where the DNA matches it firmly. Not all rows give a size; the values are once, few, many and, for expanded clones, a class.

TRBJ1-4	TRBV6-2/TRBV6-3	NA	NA	TGTGCCAGCAGTCCCAGGGGTTCAGGAGTGGATAATGAAAAACTGTTTTTT	CASSPRGSGVDNEKLFF
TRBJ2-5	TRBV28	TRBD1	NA	TGTGCCAGCAGATCTACAGGGGGCGTGGAGACCCAGTACTTC	CASRSTGGVETQYF
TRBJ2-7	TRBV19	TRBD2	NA	TGTGCCAGTAGTTCTCTAGCGGGAGATCTCGAGCAGTACTTC	CASSSLAGDLEQYF
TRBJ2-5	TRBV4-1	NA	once	TGCGCCAGCAGCCCTTTAGAGTCAGGGGTTAGAGGATACCAAGAGACCCAGTACTTC	CASSPLESGVRGYQETQYF
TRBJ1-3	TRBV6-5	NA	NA	TGTGCCAGCAGCAGGGAAAACACCATATATTTT	CASSRENTIYF
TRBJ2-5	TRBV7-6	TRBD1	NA	TGTGCCAGCAGCGGCGGGACAGGGATTGAGATATTCGGCCAAGAGACCCAGTACTTC	CASSGGTGIEIFGQETQYF
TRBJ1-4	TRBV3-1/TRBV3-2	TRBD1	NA	TGTGCCAGCAGCCACGAATCGACAGGGGGGGGTGAAAAACTGTTTTTT	CASSHESTGGGEKLFF
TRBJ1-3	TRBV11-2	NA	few	TGTGCCAGCAGCTCACTCGCCTTTCCTGGAAACACCATATATTTT	CASSSLAFPGNTIYF
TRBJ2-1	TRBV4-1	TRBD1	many	TGCGCCAGCAGCCAGACCGGGACAGGGCAATACAATGAGCAGTTCTTC	CASSQTGTGQYNEQFF
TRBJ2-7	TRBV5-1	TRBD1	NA	TGCGCCAGCAGCTACGCCGGGACAGGGAACGAGCAGTACTTC	CASSYAGTGNEQYF
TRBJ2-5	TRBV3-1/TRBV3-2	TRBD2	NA	TGTGCCTCATCTCCCCGGGGGGTAAGAGAGACCCAGTACTTC	CASSPRGVRETQYF
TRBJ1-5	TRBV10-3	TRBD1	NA	TGTGCCATCAGTGAGTCGGGACAGGGCCCCCAGCATTTT	CAISESGQGPQHF
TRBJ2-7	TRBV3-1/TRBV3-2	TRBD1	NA	TGTGCCAGCAGCCGAGACCGGGACAGGCAGTACTTC	CASSRDRDRQYF
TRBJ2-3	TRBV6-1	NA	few	TGTGCCAGCAGTGATTCGGGCAGGGTCACAGATACGCAGTATTTT	CASSDSGRVTDTQYF
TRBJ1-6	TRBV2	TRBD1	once	TGTGCCAGCAGGGACAGGAACGACTATAATTCACCCCTCCACTTT	CASRDRNDYNSPLHF
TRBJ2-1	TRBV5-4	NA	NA	TGTGCCAGCAGCCAGGTCTGGTTCAATGAGCAGTTCTTC	CASSQVWFNEQFF
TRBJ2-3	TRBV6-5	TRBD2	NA	TGTGCCAGCACCCAGCGGGGCTGGAGCACAGATACGCAGTATTTT	CASTQRGWSTDTQYF
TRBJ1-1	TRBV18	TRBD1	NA	TGTGCCAGCTCACCATTTGGGACAGAGAACACTGAAGCTTTCTTT	CASSPFGTENTEAFF
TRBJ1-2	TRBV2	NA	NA	TGTGCCAGCAGCGGCCCCTCAGGCGTCGAAGGCTACACCTTC	CASSGPSGVEGYTF
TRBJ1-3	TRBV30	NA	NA	TGTGCCTGGAGTGTAGTACAGGACCGAAACACCATATATTTT	CAWSVVQDRNTIYF
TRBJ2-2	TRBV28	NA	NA	TGTGCCAGCAGTTTAATTAGCGCGCGCACCGGGGAGCTGTTTTTT	CASSLISARTGELFF
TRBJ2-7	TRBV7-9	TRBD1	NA	TGTGCCAGCAGCCCCACTCTAAGCTCCACAGGGGACGAGCAGTACTTC	CASSPTLSSTGDEQYF
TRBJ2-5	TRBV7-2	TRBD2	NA	TGTGCCAGCAGCTTAACTAGCGGGATTCAAGAGACCCAGTACTTC	CASSLTSGIQETQYF
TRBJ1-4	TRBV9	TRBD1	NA	TGTGCCAGCAGCGCGACAGGGACTAATGAAAAACTGTTTTTT	CASSATGTNEKLFF
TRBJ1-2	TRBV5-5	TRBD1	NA	TGTGCCAGCAGCCCCTCCTCCGGGACAGGGTATGGCTACACCTTC	CASSPSSGTGYGYTF
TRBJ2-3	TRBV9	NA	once	TGTGCCAGCAGCCATACCTTCTCGGGGGATACGCAGTATTTT	CASSHTFSGDTQYF
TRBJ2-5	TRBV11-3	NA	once	TGTGCCAGCGGGCCTTTGCCCCAGTACTTC	CASGPLPQYF
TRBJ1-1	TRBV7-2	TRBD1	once	TGTGCCAGCAGCATACAGGGGGCTGGCACTGAAGCTTTCTTT	CASSIQGAGTEAFF
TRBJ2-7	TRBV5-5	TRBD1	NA	TGTGCCAGCAGCTACGCCCCGGACAGGGGGAATTACGAGCAGTACTTC	CASSYAPDRGNYEQYF
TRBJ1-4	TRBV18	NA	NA	TGTGCCAGCTCACCCGGGAATAATGAAAAACTGTTTTTT	CASSPGNNEKLFF
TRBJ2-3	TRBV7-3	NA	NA	TGTGCCAGCAGCGCCCGACTAGACCCCCCAGATACGCAGTATTTT	CASSARLDPPDTQYF
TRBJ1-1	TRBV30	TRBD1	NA	TGTGCCTGGAGTACCGGGACAGGGTGGGGAAAAATGAACACTGAAGCTTTCTTT	CAWSTGTGWGKMNTEAFF
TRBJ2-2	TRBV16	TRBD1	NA	TGTGCCAGCAGCCGGTCCGGGACAGGGAACACCGGGGAGCTGTTTTTT	CASSRSGTGNTGELFF
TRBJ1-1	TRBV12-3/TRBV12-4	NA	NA	TGTGCCAGCAGTTCCCACAGGAACACTGAAGCTTTCTTT	CASSSHRNTEAFF
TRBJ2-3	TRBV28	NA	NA	TGTGCCAGCAGCCAACCCCTAGCTGGCACAGATACGCAGTATTTT	CASSQPLAGTDTQYF
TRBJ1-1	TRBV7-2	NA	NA	TGTGCCAGCAGCTTTTCGGAGGGCACTGAAGCTTTCTTT	CASSFSEGTEAFF
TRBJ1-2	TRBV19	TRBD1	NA	TGTGCCAGTAATCCGGGACAGGGGGCGGAAGGCTACACCTTC	CASNPGQGAEGYTF
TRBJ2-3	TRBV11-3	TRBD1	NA	TGTGCCAGCAGCAAGGACAGGGGGCGAAGCACAGATACGCAGTATTTT	CASSKDRGRSTDTQYF
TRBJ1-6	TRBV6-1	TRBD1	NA	TGTGCCAGCAGTGACCGGGACAGGGTCCCTAATTCACCCCTCCACTTT	CASSDRDRVPNSPLHF
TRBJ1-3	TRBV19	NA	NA	TGTGCCAGTAGTTCCTGGACTGAAGACTCTGGAAACACCATATATTTT	CASSSWTEDSGNTIYF
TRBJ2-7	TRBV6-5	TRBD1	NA	TGTGCCAGCAGTCGAGGACAGGGCGACGAGCAGTACTTC	CASSRGQGDEQYF
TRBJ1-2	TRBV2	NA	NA	TGTGCCAGCAGTGAAGCTCAGGGGAGCTATGGCTACACCTTC	CASSEAQGSYGYTF